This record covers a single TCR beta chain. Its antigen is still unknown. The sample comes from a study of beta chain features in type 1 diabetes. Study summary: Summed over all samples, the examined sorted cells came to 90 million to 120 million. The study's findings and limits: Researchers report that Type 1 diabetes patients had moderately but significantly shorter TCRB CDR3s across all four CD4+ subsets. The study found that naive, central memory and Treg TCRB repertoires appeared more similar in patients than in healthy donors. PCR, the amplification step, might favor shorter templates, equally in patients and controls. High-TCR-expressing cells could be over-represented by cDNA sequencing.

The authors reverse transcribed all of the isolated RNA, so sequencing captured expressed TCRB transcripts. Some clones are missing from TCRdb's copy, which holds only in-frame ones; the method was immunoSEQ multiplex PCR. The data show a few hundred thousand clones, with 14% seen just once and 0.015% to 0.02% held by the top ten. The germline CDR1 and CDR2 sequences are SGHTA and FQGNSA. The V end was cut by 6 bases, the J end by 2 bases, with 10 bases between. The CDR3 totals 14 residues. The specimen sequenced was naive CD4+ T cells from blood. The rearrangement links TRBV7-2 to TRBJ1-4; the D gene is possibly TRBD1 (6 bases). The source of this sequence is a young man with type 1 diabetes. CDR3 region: CASRRGGTNEKLFF. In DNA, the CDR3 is TGTGCCAGCAGGAGGGGGGGGACTAATGAAAAACTGTTTTTT.